This is a list of T cell receptor beta chains from one sample in a study of blood T cells in healthy people across ages. Each CDR3 protein is one row after TCRdb ran MiXCR on the 5' RACE reads. Here the sample spans some 1 million distinct CDR3 sequences, roughly 45% being singletons. The material sequenced was blood. These receptors were taken from a woman aged 60-75 years in good health. The CDR3 runs from the conserved cysteine through the conserved F or W. A D gene is named only where the DNA matches it firmly. Clone size is not always given. Where it is, it says once, few, many or a class for expanded clones.

few	15	TRBJ2-5	-	TRBV20-1	TGCAGTGCTACCGGTGGGGGGGCTCGGTGGGAGACCCAGTACTTC	CSATGGGARWETQYF
once	14	TRBJ2-1	-	TRBV5-1	TGCGCCAGCAGCCAAGGACTCCAACGGGCCGAGCAGTTCTTC	CASSQGLQRAEQFF
-	14	TRBJ1-3	-	TRBV20-1	TGCAGTGCTAGAGTTGTGGGCTCTGGAAACACCATATATTTT	CSARVVGSGNTIYF
once	14	TRBJ2-7	TRBD2	TRBV7-2	TGTGCCAGCAGGCTCGGACTAGCGGGGAGGGAGCAGTACTTC	CASRLGLAGREQYF
few	13	TRBJ2-3	-	TRBV20-1	TGCAGTGCTAGAGATACGATCCGGGATACGCAGTATTTT	CSARDTIRDTQYF
few	14	TRBJ2-5	TRBD1	TRBV20-1	TGCAGTGCTAGGTGGACAGGTCTTATGGAGACCCAGTACTTC	CSARWTGLMETQYF
-	15	TRBJ2-1	TRBD2	TRBV7-9	TGTGCCAGTACCCTGGGGGGAGGGGCTGTGGATGAGCAGTTCTTC	CASTLGGGAVDEQFF
-	14	TRBJ2-1	TRBD2	TRBV12-3/TRBV12-4	TGTGCCAGCACCGGGACTAGCGGGAACAATGAGCAGTTCTTC	CASTGTSGNNEQFF
many	14	TRBJ1-2	-	TRBV27	TGTGCCAGCAGTTTTGGACGGAATAACTATGGCTACACCTTC	CASSFGRNNYGYTF
few	13	TRBJ1-2	TRBD1	TRBV29-1	TGCAGCGGGACAGGGGGCGCGAACTATGGCTACACCTTC	CSGTGGANYGYTF
-	14	TRBJ2-1	TRBD2	TRBV12-5	TGTGCTAGTGATGGGGGACTAGCCGACAATGAGCAGTTCTTC	CASDGGLADNEQFF
-	16	TRBJ2-1	TRBD1	TRBV5-1	TGCGCCAGCAGCCAACCGGGACAGGGGGCAAGGAATGAGCAGTTCTTC	CASSQPGQGARNEQFF
-	15	TRBJ2-5	-	TRBV11-2	TGTGCCAGCAGCTTGGGGGGACGGACAGTGATCGACCAGTACTTC	CASSLGGRTVIDQYF
-	15	TRBJ2-5	-	TRBV11-2	TGTGCCAGCAGCTTAGTTGCGCACCACCGGGCGACCCAGTACTTC	CASSLVAHHRATQYF
-	15	TRBJ2-3	TRBD1	TRBV10-3	TGTGCCATCGCTGAGGAGGGACAGGGCACAGATACGCAGTATTTT	CAIAEEGQGTDTQYF
-	15	TRBJ1-1	TRBD1	TRBV7-9	TGTGCCAGCAGCCCAACGACAGGGTTGAACACTGAAGCTTTCTTT	CASSPTTGLNTEAFF
few	18	TRBJ2-1	-	TRBV7-9	TGTGCCAGCAGCTTTAGAGTCGCAGTAAACCCATCCTACAATGAGCAGTTCTTC	CASSFRVAVNPSYNEQFF
once	14	TRBJ2-1	TRBD2	TRBV12-3/TRBV12-4	TGTGCCAGCACCCAAACTAGCGGGACTAATGAGCAGTTCTTC	CASTQTSGTNEQFF
-	15	TRBJ2-7	-	TRBV3-1	TGTGCCAGCAGCCAGTCCGGGACACTCTCCTACGAGCAGTACTTC	CASSQSGTLSYEQYF
few	16	TRBJ2-6	TRBD1	TRBV12-3/TRBV12-4	TGTGCCAGCACTTTGACAGGGGGGTCTGGGGCCAACGTCCTGACTTTC	CASTLTGGSGANVLTF
-	15	TRBJ2-7	TRBD1	TRBV11-1	TGTGCCAGCAGCTTAGCGACGACAGGGACCTACGAGCAGTACTTC	CASSLATTGTYEQYF
once	13	TRBJ2-3	-	TRBV7-3	TGTGCCAGCAGCTTAACCCTTCGGGATATGCAGTATTTT	CASSLTLRDMQYF
-	15	TRBJ2-3	-	TRBV6-2/TRBV6-3	TGTGCCAGCAGTTACGCGGGATTGAGCACAGATACGCAGTATTTT	CASSYAGLSTDTQYF
-	12	TRBJ2-1	-	TRBV9	TGTGCCAGCAGCCCTCCCGGGGAGACCCAGTTCTTC	CASSPPGETQFF
-	13	TRBJ2-7	-	TRBV15	TGTGCCACCGCGGGGGACAGCTCCTACGAGCAGTACTTC	CATAGDSSYEQYF
-	15	TRBJ2-3	TRBD1	TRBV5-1	TGCGCCAGCAGCTTCGGGACAGGATTTTCAGATACGCAGTATTTT	CASSFGTGFSDTQYF
once	15	TRBJ2-2	-	TRBV18	TGTGCCAGCTCACCATTGCCTTCGAACACCGGGGAGCTGTTTTTT	CASSPLPSNTGELFF
-	14	TRBJ2-4	-	TRBV21-1	TGTGCCAGTCAACTAGCGGGAGTTATGGATGAGCAGTACTTC	CASQLAGVMDEQYF
once	17	TRBJ2-1	TRBD2	TRBV5-1	TGCGCCAGCGGAAAAGACAGGACTAGCCGCATGTACAATGAGCAGTTCTTC	CASGKDRTSRMYNEQFF
-	15	TRBJ1-1	-	TRBV5-5	TGTGCCAGCAGCTCCCAAGGGGCCATGAACACTGAAGCTTTCTTT	CASSSQGAMNTEAFF
-	19	TRBJ2-1	-	TRBV7-8	TGTGCCAGCAGCTTAACATTAGCGCCCTATAGTGGCTCCTACAATGAGCAGTTCTTC	CASSLTLAPYSGSYNEQFF
few	16	TRBJ2-1	-	TRBV5-1	TGCGCCAGCAGCCCGCTAAGTGGCGGGTCAAACAATGAGCAGTTCTTC	CASSPLSGGSNNEQFF
few	14	TRBJ1-2	-	TRBV12-3/TRBV12-4	TGTGCCACAGATCTAATCCCCCCGGCCCATGGCTACACCTTC	CATDLIPPAHGYTF
-	12	TRBJ2-1	TRBD1	TRBV2	TGTGCCAGCAGGACAGGGAGCCATGAGCAGTTCTTC	CASRTGSHEQFF
few	12	TRBJ1-1	TRBD1	TRBV25-1	TGTGCCAGCACACAGGGGGCGGGAAAAGCTTTCTTT	CASTQGAGKAFF
-	15	TRBJ2-7	TRBD2	TRBV2	TGTGCCAGCAGTGCGAGGACTAGCGTCTCGGGGGAGCAGTACTTC	CASSARTSVSGEQYF
few	15	TRBJ2-5	-	TRBV5-1	TGCGCCAGCAGCCGGGGACAAGGAGCCCAAGAGACCCAGTACTTC	CASSRGQGAQETQYF
few	13	TRBJ2-4	TRBD2	TRBV29-1	TGCAGCGTTCAACTAGCGGGAGAAAACATTCAGTACTTC	CSVQLAGENIQYF
-	14	TRBJ2-7	TRBD1	TRBV6-5	TGTGCCAGCAGTTCCCCAGGGGGCGGGCACGAGCAGTACTTC	CASSSPGGGHEQYF
-	18	TRBJ2-1	TRBD2	TRBV27	TGTGCCAGCAGTTTATTAATTTCTGGGGCGGGAGGGCCGGATGAGCAGTTCTTC	CASSLLISGAGGPDEQFF
once	16	TRBJ2-3	-	TRBV20-1	TGCAGTGCCAGCTCGACGGCTAGGGGGGTCACAGATACGCAGTATTTT	CSASSTARGVTDTQYF
few	13	TRBJ2-1	-	TRBV20-1	TGCAGTGCTAGCGGGTCCCCCTACAATGAGCAGTTCTTC	CSASGSPYNEQFF
few	13	TRBJ2-2	-	TRBV29-1	TGCAGCGTTGCCGGTCTAGCTTCCGGGGAGCTGTTTTTT	CSVAGLASGELFF
-	14	TRBJ2-7	-	TRBV29-1	TGCAGCGTTGGGGACAAGAACCCCTACAATGAGCAGTACTTC	CSVGDKNPYNEQYF
-	15	TRBJ2-1	-	TRBV2	TGTGCCAGCAGTGAAGCCTCCACTAGAGCCGATGAGCAGTTCTTC	CASSEASTRADEQFF
-	11	TRBJ2-5	TRBD2	TRBV2	TGTGCCACAGGGCGGGGGGAGACCCAGTACTTC	CATGRGETQYF